Each of the 19 T cell receptor beta chains below was sequenced from the same sample in a study of a mutant IDH1 vaccine in newly diagnosed glioma. These TCRs' antigens remain unknown. Generated by immunoSEQ multiplex PCR, the TCRdb table keeps only in-frame clones and is missing some. This table holds about 28,000 clones, about four fifths found once. As for time point: week 23, last vaccination. What each vaccine dose contained was 300 ug of mutant IDH1 20-mer peptide, accompanied by topical imiquimod. Here the sequenced sample was PBMCs, taken from a glioma patient whose treatment included an IDH1 peptide vaccine. All receptors come from a woman aged 25-40 years with glioma.

V gene TRBV15 combines with J gene TRBJ2-3, with D unresolved. The CDR3 has 17 amino acids. V was pared by 1 base and J by 1 base, with 15 bases between. Germline CDR1 is LNHNV and CDR2 is YYDKDF (reference sequence). CDR3 coding DNA: TGTGCCACCAGCAGAGCGCCGGGCCTCCTCCGCACAGATACGCAGTATTTT. Residues: CATSRAPGLLRTDTQYF.

The DNA of the CDR3 is TGTGCCAGCAAGCAAAGGGACAGGGGGAACACTGAAGCTTTCTTT. This gives the protein CASKQRDRGNTEAFF. This sequence joins TRBV6-4 and TRBJ1-1; 10 positions agree with TRBD1. Germline CDR1 is MRHNA and CDR2 is SNTAGT. There are 15 residues in the CDR3. V was clipped by 7 bases and J by 1 base; unmatched bases: 6.

This clone is a singleton in its sample. V gene TRBV19 combines with J gene TRBJ2-7; TRBD2 is a possible D gene (6 bases). Per the germline V gene, CDR1 is LNHDA and CDR2 is SQIVND (reference sequence). There are 13 residues in the CDR3. V dropped 3 bases and J dropped 3 bases, with 9 bases sitting between them. The DNA for the CDR3 is TGTGCCAGTAGTATTGGGGGGATCTACGAGCAGTACTTC. This translates into CASSIGGIYEQYF.

This chain connects TRBV18 to TRBJ2-7; D tentatively fits TRBD1 or TRBD2 (5 bases each). The CDR3 extends over 16 amino acids. Germline V gene data show CDR1 as KGHSH and CDR2 as LQKENI. The V and J ends lost 2 bases and 0 bases respectively, with 14 bases between them. The CDR3, as DNA: TGTGCCAGCTCACCATTTTCTGAGGGGAGCTCCTACGAGCAGTACTTC. Translated, it gives CASSPFSEGSSYEQYF.

The V call is TRBV6-1, the J call TRBJ1-2, with D possibly being TRBD1 (5 bases). Germline V gene data show CDR1 as MNHNS and CDR2 as SASEGT. V dropped 0 bases and J dropped 0 bases, with 17 bases sitting between them. The CDR3 contains 18 residues. CDR3 protein: CASSEAGVVRPPNYGYTF. The CDR3 DNA reads as TGTGCCAGCAGTGAAGCGGGGGTGGTCAGGCCTCCTAACTATGGCTACACCTTC.

This clone was seen only a few times. The rearrangement joins TRBV6-5 to TRBJ1-5; D gene uncertain. CDR3 length equals 13 residues. Germline lookup yields CDR1 MNHEY and CDR2 SVGAGI. Trimming took 7 bases from V and 4 from J, leaving 11 bases between them. CDR3 amino acids: CASNPEGNQPQHF. The CDR3 DNA reads TGTGCCAGCAACCCAGAGGGAAATCAGCCCCAGCATTTT.

V is TRBV7-2 and J is TRBJ1-6; 9 bases align to TRBD1. CDR1 SGHTA and CDR2 FQGNSA come from the germline V gene. V lost 4 bases and J lost 14; bases outside the gene matches: 9. CDR3 length: 14 residues. The CDR3: CASSSGTGHLALHF. The CDR3 DNA reads TGTGCCAGCAGCTCAGGGACAGGGCATCTAGCCCTCCACTTT.

The V gene is TRBV6-6, the J gene TRBJ2-7; D may be TRBD1 or TRBD2 (5 bases each). Germline V CDR1 and CDR2: MNHNY, SVGAGI (reference sequence). V gave up 8 bases and J gave up 9 bases, with 17 bases separating them. The CDR3 covers 12 residues. The CDR3, as DNA: TGTGCCAGCTCTCTTTTACTAGGGGTGCAGTACTTC. Translating it yields CASSLLLGVQYF.

This chain connects TRBV6-5 to TRBJ2-7, with D possibly TRBD1 on 5 matching bases. Germline CDR1 and CDR2: MNHEY and SVGAGI. This CDR3 has 13 residues. V dropped 3 bases and J dropped 3 bases, with 9 bases sitting between them. CDR3 protein: CASSYAQGYEQYF. The CDR3 bases are TGTGCCAGCAGTTATGCCCAGGGCTACGAGCAGTACTTC.

This rearrangement joins TRBV5-1 to TRBJ2-7; D is unclear. The CDR3 consists of 12 residues. Germline assignment: CDR1 SGHRS and CDR2 YFSETQ. The V and J ends lost 4 bases and 2 bases respectively, with 7 bases between them. In DNA form, the CDR3 reads TGCGCCAGCAGCCAGGAACCCTACGAGCAGTACTTC. It is translated as CASSQEPYEQYF.

The table lists this clone with a few counts. The V and J genes are TRBV6-1 and TRBJ1-2; no clear D gene. Germline CDR1 is MNHNS and CDR2 is SASEGT. CDR3 length equals 14 residues. The V end was cut by 1 base, the J end by 7 bases, with 13 bases between. The CDR3 protein is CASSEGGGLLGYTF. DNA of the CDR3: TGTGCCAGCAGTGAAGGGGGAGGCCTTCTTGGCTACACCTTC.

The chain uses TRBV7-2 and TRBJ2-3; D call uncertain. The ends were cut back, 3 bases at V and 2 bases at J, with 15 bases in the middle. Germline assignment: CDR1 SGHTA and CDR2 FQGNSA. This CDR3 has 16 amino acids. The chain's CDR3 is CASSFGSMGNTDTQYF. Here the CDR3 DNA reads TGTGCCAGCAGCTTTGGGTCTATGGGAAACACAGATACGCAGTATTTT.

The chain uses TRBV5-1 and TRBJ1-1; D not certain. Looked up from germline, CDR1 is SGHRS and CDR2 is YFSETQ. This CDR3 region has 15 residues. V was pared by 1 base and J by 1 base, with 11 bases between. The CDR3 region has the DNA TGCGCCAGCAGCTTGACTGAATGGGGGAACACTGAAGCTTTCTTT. This encodes CASSLTEWGNTEAFF.

The rearrangement uses TRBV7-8 and TRBJ2-3; D is perhaps TRBD1 (6 bases). The CDR3 covers 15 residues. Trimming left V 2 bases short and J 2 bases short, with 11 bases between. Germline CDR1 is SGHVS and CDR2 is FQNEAQ. In nucleotides, the CDR3 is TGTGCCAGCAGCTTACGGGACACAAACACAGATACGCAGTATTTT. Translating gives CASSLRDTNTDTQYF.

The chain employs TRBV30 and TRBJ2-2; no firm D call. Trimming pared 5 bases from V and 1 base from J, leaving 11 bases between. Per germline, CDR1 GTSNPN and CDR2 SVGIG (reference sequence). The CDR3 sequence is 14 residues long. In DNA form, the CDR3 reads TGTGCCTGGCTAAGCGCTTTGAACACCGGGGAGCTGTTTTTT. This gives the protein CAWLSALNTGELFF.

A remark on this clone: The germline gene is not matched at one end of the junction; a read error may be the cause. The V call is TRBV7-8, the J call TRBJ1-1; 7 nucleotides match TRBD1. CDR3 length equals 15 residues. Germline CDR1 and CDR2: SGHVS and FQNEAQ. CDR3 nucleotide sequence: TGTGCCAGCAGCCTAGCCCCGGACAGGCAATTTGAAGCTTTCTTT. It translates to CASSLAPDRQFEAFF.

This clone was seen a handful of times. J is TRBJ1-1 and V is TRBV6-4; D is undetermined. V lost 4 bases, J lost 2 bases, and 8 bases lay in between. The germline gives CDR1 MRHNA, CDR2 SNTAGT. The CDR3 runs 13 residues. CDR3 region: CASSVSINTEAFF. For the CDR3, the DNA is TGTGCCAGCAGTGTATCCATAAACACTGAAGCTTTCTTT.

This clone was detected once. The chain is built from TRBV4-1 and TRBJ2-2, with a tentative D call TRBD1 (6 bases). The CDR3 sequence is 15 residues long. The germline CDR1 and CDR2 sequences are MGHRA and YSYEKL. V was cut by 4 bases and J by 10 bases, with 19 bases left in between. The CDR3: CASSLSAGTSEELFF. Here the CDR3 DNA reads TGCGCCAGCAGCCTTAGCGCCGGGACATCGGAGGAGCTGTTTTTT.

This clone occurred once. This chain joins TRBV4-1 and TRBJ2-4, with 9 nucleotides matching TRBD2. The ends lost 3 bases at V and 15 bases at J; junction bases unmatched: 15. The germline gives CDR1 MGHRA, CDR2 YSYEKL. The CDR3 is 15 amino acids. In nucleotides, the CDR3 is TGCGCCAGCAGCCAGGCCCCGGGACTAGCCTCCCATCCGTACTTC. Translating gives CASSQAPGLASHPYF.